Only one count was recorded for the clone carrying this TCR beta chain. Assay: immunoSEQ multiplex PCR; the TCRdb copy retains only in-frame clones and omits some. Of 180,000 or so clones listed, approximately 88% are singletons. Germline assignment: CDR1 LGHDT and CDR2 YNNKEL (reference sequence). The trim removed 10 bases at V and 0 bases at J, leaving 11 bases unmatched. The CDR3 spans 15 residues. This entry is derived from a study of blood T cell repertoires in COVID-19. In the study overall: Samples of COVID-19 (acute and convalescent) were obtained from the United States, Italy and Spain.

The J gene is TRBJ1-1, the V gene TRBV3-1 (or the pseudogene TRBV3-2), with TRBD1 identical over 7 bases. The sequence came from a middle-aged man with acute or convalescent COVID-19. Sequencing was carried out using peripheral blood. CDR3 in DNA: TGTGCCACCCGCCGGGACAGCCAAATGAACACTGAAGCTTTCTTT. Protein: CATRRDSQMNTEAFF.